This T cell receptor beta chain was sequenced for a study of blood T cells in healthy people across ages. The donors, all healthy, were Caucasians living in Russia, aged roughly 6 to 100. It was with a sample-barcoded 5' primer and a J-beta primer mix that a second PCR of roughly 7 to 12 cycles was run. TCRdb reanalysed the 5' RACE reads using MiXCR and keeps one entry per CDR3 protein. The table records approximately 850,000 distinct CDR3 sequences, 44% of them present only once. This CDR3 has 12 residues. Trimming removed 6 bases from V and 8 bases from J, with 16 bases in between. CDR1 and CDR2 from the germline V gene are DFQATT and SNEGSKA (reference sequence).

The chain employs TRBV20-1 and TRBJ1-2, with D tentatively TRBD1 (5 bases). This TCR was sampled from a man between 60 and 75 years old in good health. The material sequenced was blood. The CDR3 sequence is CSAPPPRGGYTF. CDR3 DNA: TGCAGTGCCCCCCCTCCAAGGGGCGGCTACACCTTC.